Shown below are 27 T cell receptor beta chains from a single sample sequenced in a study of T cell responses to AZD1222 COVID-19 vaccine. Repertoires were generated with immunoSEQ multiplex PCR, while TCRdb's copy carries only in-frame clones and drops some. The data show around 130,000 clones, with around 94% seen just once and around 6.6% held by the top ten. The input for sequencing was peripheral blood, taken on day 0 of AZD1222 vaccination. These receptors all stem from an adult in good health.

The rearrangement joins TRBV6-1 to TRBJ1-5; D gene unclear. CDR1 is MNHNS and CDR2 is SASEGT in the germline V gene. Trimming took off 0 bases at V and 11 bases at J, with 11 bases between the two ends. There are 13 residues in the CDR3. The CDR3 nucleotides are TGTGCCAGCAGTGAAGCCGGTCGGCCTGCCCAGCATTTT. This translates into CASSEAGRPAQHF.

This chain uses TRBV6-2 or TRBV6-3 with TRBJ1-5, with D unresolved. The CDR3 runs to 11 residues. The germline V and J ends were trimmed by 6 bases and 10 bases, with 10 bases remaining between them. CDR1 is MNHEY, CDR2 SVGEGT, per germline. The CDR3 sequence: CASSLAGPQHF. In DNA, the CDR3 is TGTGCCAGCAGCCTAGCGGGCCCCCAGCATTTT.

The chain joins TRBV9 to TRBJ1-2; unclear D gene. Trimming removed 0 bases at V and 2 bases at J, with 5 bases between. This CDR3 spans 13 amino acids. Germline lookup yields CDR1 SGDLS and CDR2 YYNGEE. The chain's CDR3 is CASSVAENYGYTF. The CDR3 nucleotides are TGTGCCAGCAGCGTAGCGGAGAACTATGGCTACACCTTC.

V usage is TRBV28 and J usage is TRBJ1-1, with D hard to call. This CDR3 contains 11 residues. The V end was cut by 7 bases, the J end by 11 bases, with 14 bases between. The germline V gene encodes CDR1 MDHEN and CDR2 SYDVKM. CDR3 sequence reads: CASNSREWAFF. The CDR3 coding sequence is TGTGCCAGCAATAGCCGCGAGTGGGCTTTCTTT.

The genes are TRBV6-5 and TRBJ1-1; maybe TRBD1 (5 bases). The germline gives CDR1 MNHEY, CDR2 SVGAGI. Trimming pared 6 bases from V and 1 base from J, leaving 15 bases between. This CDR3 contains 15 residues. Written as DNA, the CDR3 is TGTGCCAGCAGACTAAGGGCGGGGGGGAACACTGAAGCTTTCTTT. Its protein product is CASRLRAGGNTEAFF.

The rearrangement links TRBV5-6 to TRBJ1-4; D is ambiguous. Germline values: CDR1 SGHDT, CDR2 YYEEEE. This CDR3 has 16 residues. V was cut by 0 bases and J by 0 bases, with 9 bases left in between. The CDR3 region is CASSLAGPPTNEKLFF. CDR3 in DNA: TGTGCCAGCAGCTTGGCGGGCCCTCCAACTAATGAAAAACTGTTTTTT.

This CDR3 is CASSSRDLSTDTQYF. CDR3 DNA: TGTGCCAGCAGTTCACGGGACTTATCCACAGATACGCAGTATTTT. The rearrangement uses TRBV6-2 or TRBV6-3 and TRBJ2-3, with a tentative D call TRBD2 (6 bases). CDR3 length equals 15 residues. Germline loops: CDR1 MNHEY, CDR2 SVGEGT. Trimming cost V 4 bases and J 2 bases, with 13 bases left between them.

The rearrangement uses TRBV3-1 (or the pseudogene TRBV3-2) and TRBJ2-7, with TRBD2 matching over 16 bases. V lost 5 bases and J lost 5; bases outside the gene matches: 15. This CDR3 is built from 19 residues. Germline CDR1 and CDR2: LGHDT and YNNKEL (reference sequence). In DNA, the CDR3 is TGTGCCAGCAGCGATTACTCCGGGACTAGCGGGAGGGCCGGCGACGAGCAGTACTTC. Encoded protein: CASSDYSGTSGRAGDEQYF.

V is TRBV9 and J is TRBJ2-3; 11 bases fit TRBD2. The CDR3 sequence is 17 residues long. The V gene's germline CDR1 is SGDLS and CDR2 YYNGEE. J was trimmed by 2 bases and V by 3 bases; bases with no gene match: 8. As DNA, the CDR3 is TGTGCCAGCAGCGGCCGTGTACTAGCGGGAGTCACAGATACGCAGTATTTT. Translation: CASSGRVLAGVTDTQYF.

This chain joins TRBV9 and TRBJ1-3, with a tentative D call TRBD1 (6 bases). Germline-derived CDR1 and CDR2 are SGDLS and YYNGEE. V was shortened by 3 bases and J by 0 bases, with 13 bases between the two germline ends. This CDR3 is 16 amino acids long. The CDR3 coding sequence is TGTGCCAGCAGCGCCGGGGACAACCTCTCTGGAAACACCATATATTTT. This gives the protein CASSAGDNLSGNTIYF.

The chain is built from TRBV28 and TRBJ2-1; 9 bases match TRBD2. Germline-derived CDR1 and CDR2 are MDHEN and SYDVKM. V was pared by 4 bases and J by 14 bases, with 6 bases of the junction left unmatched. This CDR3 has 12 residues. This chain's CDR3 is CASSSGLAREFF. The CDR3 coding sequence is TGTGCCAGCAGTTCGGGACTAGCTCGGGAGTTCTTC.

The CDR3: CASSDWTSGSADTQYF. As DNA, the CDR3 is TGTGCCAGCAGTGATTGGACTAGCGGGAGTGCAGATACGCAGTATTTT. The V call is TRBV2, the J call TRBJ2-3; 13 positions agree with TRBD2. The germline V gene encodes CDR1 SNHLY and CDR2 FYNNEI. This CDR3 is 16 amino acids long. V lost 3 bases, J lost 4 bases, and 4 bases stayed unmatched.

The rearrangement uses TRBV27 and TRBJ2-7; D is unresolved. The V gene lost 0 bases and the J gene lost 0 bases, with 6 bases spanning the gap. This CDR3 comprises 14 residues. Germline CDR1 MNHEY, CDR2 SMNVEV (reference sequence). CDR3 DNA: TGTGCCAGCAGTTTATCGGTCAGCTCCTACGAGCAGTACTTC. Its protein is CASSLSVSSYEQYF.

This chain connects TRBV14 to TRBJ1-1; D uncertain. The V gene's germline CDR1 is SGHDN and CDR2 FVKESK. The CDR3 runs to 14 residues. Trimming left V 1 base short and J 8 bases short, with 14 bases between. The CDR3 reads CASSQVGWSPEAFF. The CDR3, as DNA: TGTGCCAGCAGCCAAGTTGGATGGTCCCCCGAAGCTTTCTTT.

This sequence joins TRBV23-1 and TRBJ2-7; D remains unclear. TRBV23-1 is assigned to the ORF class and has an uncertain function. The CDR3 totals 13 residues. The V and J ends lost 7 bases and 2 bases respectively, with 12 bases between them. The CDR3 reads CASNGPKTYEQYF. CDR3 nucleotides: TGCGCCAGCAACGGACCTAAGACCTACGAGCAGTACTTC.

The chain has TRBV9 and TRBJ2-1; no clear D gene. Trimming removed 2 bases from V and 2 bases from J, with 11 bases in between. CDR1 is SGDLS, CDR2 YYNGEE, per germline. The CDR3 consists of 15 residues. CDR3 nucleotides: TGTGCCAGCAGCGTCCCCTCCACCCCCTACAATGAGCAGTTCTTC. Its protein product is CASSVPSTPYNEQFF.

J is TRBJ2-7 and V is TRBV30; D is unresolved. There are 11 residues in the CDR3. From germline, CDR1 is GTSNPN and CDR2 SVGIG (reference sequence). The V end lost 5 bases, the J end lost 9 bases, and 14 bases lay between the germline ends. The CDR3 sequence is CAWGTSSVQYF. The CDR3 DNA follows: TGTGCCTGGGGTACCTCCTCGGTGCAGTACTTC. The full variable domain, with the rest looked up from reference TRBV30 and TRBJ2-7, is SQTIHQWPATLVQPVGSPLSLECTVEGTSNPNLYWYRQAAGRGLQLLFYSVGIGQISSEVPQNLSASRPQDRQFILSSKKLLLSDSGFYLCAWGTSSVQYFGPGTRLTVT.

The chain combines TRBV5-5 with TRBJ2-5; TRBD1 agrees at 8 bases. This CDR3 is built from 14 residues. Germline V gives CDR1 SGHKS, CDR2 YYEKEE (reference sequence). The V gene end was trimmed by 3 bases and the J gene end by 5 bases; junction bases not matched to a gene: 6. The CDR3 bases are TGTGCCAGCAGCTATGGACAGGGTTGGGAGACCCAGTACTTC. This translates into CASSYGQGWETQYF.

Here the CDR3 reads CASSSRGFGGNTIYF. CDR3 bases: TGTGCCAGCAGCTCCCGCGGGTTTGGAGGAAACACCATATATTTT. The chain recombines TRBV11-2 with TRBJ1-3; D ambiguous. V dropped 4 bases and J dropped 4 bases, with 14 bases sitting between them. The CDR3 covers 15 residues. Germline V lookup: CDR1 SGHAT, CDR2 FQNNGV.

This sequence joins TRBV18 and TRBJ2-2, with D hard to call. Trimming left V 5 bases short and J 4 bases short, with 5 bases between. The CDR3 is 12 amino acids. Germline assignment: CDR1 KGHSH and CDR2 LQKENI. CDR3 bases: TGTGCCAGCTCAACCTTCACCGGGGAGCTGTTTTTT. Amino acid sequence: CASSTFTGELFF. The full variable domain, completed using reference TRBV18 and TRBJ2-2, is NAGVMQNPRHLVRRRGQEARLRCSPMKGHSHVYWYRQLPEEGLKFMVYLQKENIIDESGMPKERFSAEFPKEGPSILRIQQVVRGDSAAYFCASSTFTGELFFGEGSRLTVL.

This chain links TRBV29-1 with TRBJ1-4; D is possibly TRBD1 (5 bases). The CDR3 contains 13 residues. V lost 4 bases and J 8 bases, leaving 14 bases between the germline ends. Germline V gene lookup returns CDR1 SQVTM and CDR2 ANQGSEA. DNA for the CDR3: TGCAGCGTTGTAGAGCACAGGAACGAAAAACTGTTTTTT. Translating gives CSVVEHRNEKLFF. Full variable domain (outside the CDR3, taken from reference TRBV29-1 and TRBJ1-4): SAVISQKPSRDICQRGTSLTIQCQVDSQVTMMFWYRQQPGQSLTLIATANQGSEATYESGFVIDKFPISRPNLTFSTLTVSNMSPEDSSIYLCSVVEHRNEKLFFGSGTQLSVL.

The chain couples TRBV6-5 to TRBJ1-5; TRBD1 aligns across 8 bases. Trimming at V came to 5 bases and at J to 4 bases, leaving 7 bases not matched to a gene. CDR1 is MNHEY, CDR2 SVGAGI, per germline. CDR3 length: 15 amino acids. CDR3 residues: CASSINRDRNQPQHF. The DNA of the CDR3 is TGTGCCAGCAGTATCAACCGGGACAGGAATCAGCCCCAGCATTTT.

The V gene is TRBV7-9, the J gene TRBJ2-5; tentative D call: TRBD2 (6 bases). Trimming took off 1 base at V and 2 bases at J, with 14 bases between the two ends. Germline-derived CDR1 and CDR2 are SEHNR and FQNEAQ (reference sequence). The CDR3 contains 16 residues. CDR3 region: CASSLGVGGPQETQYF. CDR3 coding DNA: TGTGCCAGCAGCTTAGGAGTAGGAGGGCCACAAGAGACCCAGTACTTC.

The chain recombines TRBV7-8 with TRBJ1-1; weak D call: TRBD1 (5 bases). CDR3 length equals 16 residues. Germline CDR1 reads SGHVS; CDR2 reads FQNEAQ. Trimming left V 4 bases short and J 3 bases short, with 18 bases between. The CDR3: CASSSGPAGLYTEAFF. DNA for the CDR3: TGTGCCAGCAGCTCCGGTCCGGCAGGGTTGTACACTGAAGCTTTCTTT.

This chain links TRBV28 with TRBJ1-5; 7 bases map to TRBD1. The V segment lost 5 bases and the J segment 3 bases; nucleotides outside the gene matches: 7. The CDR3 extends over 15 amino acids. Per germline, CDR1 MDHEN and CDR2 SYDVKM. The CDR3 loop is CASSTPGQYNQPQHF. CDR3 sequence (DNA): TGTGCCAGCAGTACCCCGGGACAGTACAATCAGCCCCAGCATTTT.

The rearrangement joins TRBV25-1 to TRBJ1-3, with unresolved D. This CDR3 is 11 amino acids long. Trimming took off 7 bases at V and 8 bases at J, with 9 bases between the two ends. Germline V gives CDR1 MGHDK, CDR2 SYGVNS. As DNA, the CDR3 is TGTGCCAGCACTGGAGGCTACACCATATATTTT. This encodes CASTGGYTIYF.

This chain links TRBV28 with TRBJ1-1; D is uncertain. Germline V gene lookup returns CDR1 MDHEN and CDR2 SYDVKM. This CDR3 contains 15 residues. Between the trimmed V and J ends, which lost 3 bases and 1 base, there was a span of 12 bases. The CDR3 sequence: CASSLTVPGNTEAFF. The DNA of the CDR3 is TGTGCCAGCAGTTTGACTGTCCCAGGGAACACTGAAGCTTTCTTT.